The rows below give T cell receptor beta chains drawn from one sample of a study of T cells after yellow fever vaccination. In TCRdb, the 5' RACE reads were re-called with MiXCR into one record per CDR3 protein. Found here are 350,000 to 550,000 distinct CDR3 sequences, over 15% of them singletons; the top ten hold 15% to 20%. This specimen was PBMCs, taken before the yellow fever booster vaccination. Source of these receptors: a man younger than 35 who received the YFV17D yellow fever vaccine. Both conserved end residues are trimmed from each CDR3. Each record gives: V gene, D gene, CDR3 protein. The D gene is left open where the match is weak.

TRBV7-9	-	ASSGRQVSTDTQY
TRBV5-1	TRBD1	ASSEDRESGLF
TRBV4-1	-	ASSPGPRDNYGYT
TRBV18	TRBD1	ASSPPEKGKDRGPSYNSPLH
TRBV19	-	ASSMGALPNTEAF
TRBV7-9	-	ASRKQGYSGNTIY
TRBV5-8	TRBD2	ASSLVPAGDDTGELF
TRBV27	-	ASSSWTEAF
TRBV12-3/TRBV12-4	TRBD1	ASTGQGGLYEQY
TRBV28	-	ASSLRGFGNTEAF
TRBV3-1	-	ASSQERRFAQY
TRBV20-1	-	SVPPLSYNEQF
TRBV20-1	-	SAEYNGNTEAF
TRBV6-2/TRBV6-3	-	ASSYRQGIAYEQY
TRBV6-4	-	ASSDRAASTDTQY
TRBV13	-	ASSPVEGTNSGANVLT
TRBV3-1	-	ASSRVVASTDTQY
TRBV7-3	-	ASSLSLGEQF
TRBV18	TRBD2	ASSPQGGQQF
TRBV20-1	-	SAPGRSSQETQY
TRBV20-1	-	SARVPYRAYEQY
TRBV7-9	-	ASSTAWDPYQETQY
TRBV6-2/TRBV6-3	-	ASSPGQSNYGYT
TRBV11-2	-	ASSLDRSFPDTQY
TRBV20-1	-	SARDGRAGETQY
TRBV19	-	ASIRALSSTDTQY
TRBV7-2	-	ASSLGLGMNTEAF
TRBV5-1	-	ASSGGAGISYEQY
TRBV20-1	TRBD1	SAPDRDTEAF
TRBV4-1	-	ASTRAVGLPSSYNSPLH
TRBV6-6	-	ASTHPWGSTANEQF
TRBV27	-	ASSPAFAGQWRETQY
TRBV15	-	ASRPGGLNEQF
TRBV29-1	-	SAVLSGNTIY
TRBV5-1	TRBD1	ASSQGTDQPQH
TRBV7-8	-	ASSGGAEYNEQF
TRBV24-1	-	ATSEGGPDTQY
TRBV4-2	-	ASSQGTGYT
TRBV7-9	-	ASSPTGGGGAF
TRBV5-1	TRBD1	ASRTGTVEKLF
TRBV18	TRBD2	ASSTWLAGGPYNEQF
TRBV18	-	ASSPPKGGKETQY
TRBV12-3/TRBV12-4	-	ASSSGAGFYGYT
TRBV6-5	-	ASSTSYEGIQY
TRBV15	-	ATSVDGNSYEQY
TRBV6-1	-	ASSDTGAGETQY
TRBV7-7	TRBD1	ASSFGTGGADEQF
TRBV11-2	-	ASSKEYNEQF
TRBV6-5	TRBD1	ASSTGTGGRQPQH
TRBV7-2	TRBD2	ASSPTSDPYNEQF
TRBV19	-	ATKPGAYNEQF
TRBV12-3/TRBV12-4	TRBD1	AVARGQGQPQH
TRBV7-2	-	ASSLGPLFTDTQY
TRBV5-1	TRBD2	AGRTGGTGELF
TRBV20-1	TRBD1	SARDWTGGSNGYT